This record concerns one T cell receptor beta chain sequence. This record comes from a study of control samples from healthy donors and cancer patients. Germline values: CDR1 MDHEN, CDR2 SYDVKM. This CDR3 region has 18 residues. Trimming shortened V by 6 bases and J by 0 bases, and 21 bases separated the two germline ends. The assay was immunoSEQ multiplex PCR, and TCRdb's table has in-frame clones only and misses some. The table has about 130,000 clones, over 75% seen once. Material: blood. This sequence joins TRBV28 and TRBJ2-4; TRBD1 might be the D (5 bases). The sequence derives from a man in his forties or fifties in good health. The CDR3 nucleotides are TGTGCCAGCAGCCCGCCCTGGCAGGGCATATTAGCCAAAAACATTCAGTACTTC. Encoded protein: CASSPPWQGILAKNIQYF.